One T cell receptor beta chain is described in this entry. This sample is part of a study of blood T cell repertoires in COVID-19. The repertoire was sequenced with immunoSEQ multiplex PCR; TCRdb's copy has only in-frame clones and lacks some. The table includes more than 100,000 clones, 70% to 85% detected once. Trimming shortened V by 8 bases and J by 2 bases, and 11 bases separated the two germline ends. Germline loops: CDR1 KGHSH, CDR2 LQKENI. The CDR3 has 13 residues. Sequencing was done on a sample of peripheral blood. This rearrangement joins TRBV18 to TRBJ2-3; TRBD2 might be the D (6 bases). This clonotype was obtained from a woman aged 45-60 years with acute or convalescent COVID-19. The CDR3 here is CASLTGVTDTQYF. CDR3 bases: TGTGCCAGCCTCACGGGGGTCACAGATACGCAGTATTTT.